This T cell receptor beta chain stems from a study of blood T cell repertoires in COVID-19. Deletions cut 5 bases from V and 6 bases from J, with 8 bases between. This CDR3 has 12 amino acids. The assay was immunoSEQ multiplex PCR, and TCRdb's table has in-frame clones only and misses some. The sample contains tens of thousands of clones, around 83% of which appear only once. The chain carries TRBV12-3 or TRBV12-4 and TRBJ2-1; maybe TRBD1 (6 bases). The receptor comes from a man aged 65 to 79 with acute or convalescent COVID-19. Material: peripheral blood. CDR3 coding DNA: TGTGCCAGCAGTAGGACAGCCAATGAGCAGTTCTTC. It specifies CASSRTANEQFF.